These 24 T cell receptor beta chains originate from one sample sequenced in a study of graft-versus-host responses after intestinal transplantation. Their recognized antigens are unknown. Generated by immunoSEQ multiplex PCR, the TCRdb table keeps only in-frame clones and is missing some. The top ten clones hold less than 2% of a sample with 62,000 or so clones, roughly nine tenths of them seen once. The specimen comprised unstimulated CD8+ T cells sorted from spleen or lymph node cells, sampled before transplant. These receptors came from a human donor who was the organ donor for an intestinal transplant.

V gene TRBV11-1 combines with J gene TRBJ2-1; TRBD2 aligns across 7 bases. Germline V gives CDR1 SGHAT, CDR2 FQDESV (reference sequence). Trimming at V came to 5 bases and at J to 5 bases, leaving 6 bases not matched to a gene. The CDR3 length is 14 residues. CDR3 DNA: TGTGCCAGCAGCACGGAGCGGGAAAACAATGAGCAGTTCTTC. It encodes CASSTERENNEQFF.

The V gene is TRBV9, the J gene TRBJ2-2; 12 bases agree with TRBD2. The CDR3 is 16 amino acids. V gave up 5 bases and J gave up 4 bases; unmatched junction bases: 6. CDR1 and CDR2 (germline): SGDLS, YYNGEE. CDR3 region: CASRPTSGSGTGELFF. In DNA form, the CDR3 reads TGTGCCAGCAGGCCGACTAGCGGGAGTGGCACCGGGGAGCTGTTTTTT.

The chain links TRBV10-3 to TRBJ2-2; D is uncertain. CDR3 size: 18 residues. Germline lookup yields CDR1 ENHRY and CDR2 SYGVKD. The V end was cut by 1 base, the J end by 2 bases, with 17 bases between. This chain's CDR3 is CAISEFPSPRLNTGELFF. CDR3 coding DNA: TGTGCCATCAGTGAGTTCCCCTCCCCGCGGCTTAACACCGGGGAGCTGTTTTTT.

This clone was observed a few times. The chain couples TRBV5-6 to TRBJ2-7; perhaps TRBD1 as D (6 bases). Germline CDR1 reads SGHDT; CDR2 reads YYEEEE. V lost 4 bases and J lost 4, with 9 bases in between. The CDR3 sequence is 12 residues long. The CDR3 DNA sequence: TGTGCCAGCAGCATGGGGGCTTACGAGCAGTACTTC. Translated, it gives CASSMGAYEQYF.

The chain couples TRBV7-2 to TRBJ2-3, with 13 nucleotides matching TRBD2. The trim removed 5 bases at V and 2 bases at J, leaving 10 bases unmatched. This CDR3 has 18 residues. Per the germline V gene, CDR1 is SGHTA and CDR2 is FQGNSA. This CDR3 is CASSLRLAGGWATDTQYF. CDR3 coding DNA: TGTGCCAGCAGCCTGCGACTAGCGGGAGGTTGGGCCACAGATACGCAGTATTTT.

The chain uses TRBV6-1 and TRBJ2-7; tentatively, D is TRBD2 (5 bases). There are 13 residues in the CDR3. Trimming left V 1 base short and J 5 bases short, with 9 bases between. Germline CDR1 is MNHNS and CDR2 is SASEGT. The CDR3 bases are TGTGCCAGCAGTGAAGGGGAGATCGACGAGCAGTACTTC. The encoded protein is CASSEGEIDEQYF.

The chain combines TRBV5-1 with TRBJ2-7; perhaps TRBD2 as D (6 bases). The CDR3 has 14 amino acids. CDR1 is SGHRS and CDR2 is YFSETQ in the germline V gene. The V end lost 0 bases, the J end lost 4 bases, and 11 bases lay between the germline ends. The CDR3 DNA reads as TGCGCCAGCAGCTTGGGGAGGGGCTGGTACGAGCAGTACTTC. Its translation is CASSLGRGWYEQYF. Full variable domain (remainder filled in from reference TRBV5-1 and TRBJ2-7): KAGVTQTPRYLIKTRGQQVTLSCSPISGHRSVSWYQQTPGQGLQFLFEYFSETQRNKGNFPGRFSGRQFSNSRSEMNVSTLELGDSALYLCASSLGRGWYEQYFGPGTRLTVT.

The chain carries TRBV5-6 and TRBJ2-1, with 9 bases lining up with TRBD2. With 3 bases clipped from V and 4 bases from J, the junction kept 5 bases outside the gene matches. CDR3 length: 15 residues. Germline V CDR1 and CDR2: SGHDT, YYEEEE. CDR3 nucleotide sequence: TGTGCCAGCAGCTACCTAGCGGGGTCTTACAATGAGCAGTTCTTC. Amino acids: CASSYLAGSYNEQFF.

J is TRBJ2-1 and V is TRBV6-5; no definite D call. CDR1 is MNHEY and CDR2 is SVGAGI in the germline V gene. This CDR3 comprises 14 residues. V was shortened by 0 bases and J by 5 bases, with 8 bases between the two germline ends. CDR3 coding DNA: TGTGCCAGCAGTTACTCGTTTGAGGACAATGAGCAGTTCTTC. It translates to CASSYSFEDNEQFF.

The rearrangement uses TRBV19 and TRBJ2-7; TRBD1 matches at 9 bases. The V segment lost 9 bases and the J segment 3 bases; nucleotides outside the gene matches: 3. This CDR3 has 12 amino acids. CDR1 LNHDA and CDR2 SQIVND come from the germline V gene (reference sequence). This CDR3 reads CASGTGYYEQYF. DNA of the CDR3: TGTGCCAGCGGGACAGGGTACTACGAGCAGTACTTC.

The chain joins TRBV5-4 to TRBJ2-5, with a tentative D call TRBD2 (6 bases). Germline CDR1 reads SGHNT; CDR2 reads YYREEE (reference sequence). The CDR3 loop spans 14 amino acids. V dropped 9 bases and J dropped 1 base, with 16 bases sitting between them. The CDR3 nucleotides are TGTGCCATCCCAGTAGCGGAATCCCAAGAGACCCAGTACTTC. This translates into CAIPVAESQETQYF.

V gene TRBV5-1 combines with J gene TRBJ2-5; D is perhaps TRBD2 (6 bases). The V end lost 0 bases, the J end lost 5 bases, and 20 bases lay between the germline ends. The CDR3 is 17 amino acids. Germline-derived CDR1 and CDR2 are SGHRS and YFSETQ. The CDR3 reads CASSLGGLAEHLETQYF. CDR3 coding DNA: TGCGCCAGCAGCTTGGGGGGTTTAGCGGAACATCTGGAGACCCAGTACTTC. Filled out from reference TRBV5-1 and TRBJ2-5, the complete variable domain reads KAGVTQTPRYLIKTRGQQVTLSCSPISGHRSVSWYQQTPGQGLQFLFEYFSETQRNKGNFPGRFSGRQFSNSRSEMNVSTLELGDSALYLCASSLGGLAEHLETQYFGPGTRLLVL.

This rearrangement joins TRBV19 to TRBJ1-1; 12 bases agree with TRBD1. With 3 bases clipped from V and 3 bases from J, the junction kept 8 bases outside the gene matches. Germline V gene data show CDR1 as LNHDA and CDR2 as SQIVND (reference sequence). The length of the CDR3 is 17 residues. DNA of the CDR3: TGTGCCAGTAGTATTATTTGGGACAGGGGGCTGGACACTGAAGCTTTCTTT. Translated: CASSIIWDRGLDTEAFF.

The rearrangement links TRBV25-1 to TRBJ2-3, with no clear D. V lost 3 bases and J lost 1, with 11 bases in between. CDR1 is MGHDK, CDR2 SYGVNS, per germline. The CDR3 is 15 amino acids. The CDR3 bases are TGTGCCAGCAGTGAGGGCAGTTGGGGCACAGATACGCAGTATTTT. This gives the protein CASSEGSWGTDTQYF.

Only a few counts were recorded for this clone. CDR3 protein: CASSLGQFTEAFF. For the CDR3, the DNA is TGTGCCAGCAGCTTGGGGCAGTTCACTGAAGCTTTCTTT. The chain couples TRBV5-6 to TRBJ1-1; no reliable D call. V was clipped by 0 bases and J by 4 bases, with 7 bases between them. CDR3 length: 13 amino acids. Germline V lookup: CDR1 SGHDT, CDR2 YYEEEE.

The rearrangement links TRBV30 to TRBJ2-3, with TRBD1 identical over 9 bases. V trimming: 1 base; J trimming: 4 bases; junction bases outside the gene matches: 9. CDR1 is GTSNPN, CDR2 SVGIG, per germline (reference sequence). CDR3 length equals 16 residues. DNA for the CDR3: TGTGCCTGGAGTGAGGTGACAGGGGGTAGGGCAGATACGCAGTATTTT. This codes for CAWSEVTGGRADTQYF.

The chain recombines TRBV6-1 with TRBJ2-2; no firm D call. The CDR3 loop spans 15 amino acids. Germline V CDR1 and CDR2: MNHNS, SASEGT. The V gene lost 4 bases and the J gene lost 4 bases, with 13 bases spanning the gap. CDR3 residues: CASSVDSYLTGELFF. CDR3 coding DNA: TGTGCCAGCAGTGTCGACTCCTACCTCACCGGGGAGCTGTTTTTT.

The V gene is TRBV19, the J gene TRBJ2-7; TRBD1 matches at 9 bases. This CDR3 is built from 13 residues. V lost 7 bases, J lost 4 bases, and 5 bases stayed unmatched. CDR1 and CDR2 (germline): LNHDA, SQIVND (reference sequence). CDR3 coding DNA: TGTGCCAGTAAGGGGACAGGGTTTTACGAGCAGTACTTC. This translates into CASKGTGFYEQYF.

The CDR3 protein is CASSYRQRYYGYTF. CDR3 nucleotides: TGTGCCAGCAGTTACCGCCAGCGTTACTATGGCTACACCTTC. This chain links TRBV6-5 with TRBJ1-2; D is undetermined. The CDR3 covers 14 residues. V lost 2 bases, J lost 3 bases, and 10 bases lay in between. Germline V CDR1 and CDR2: MNHEY, SVGAGI.

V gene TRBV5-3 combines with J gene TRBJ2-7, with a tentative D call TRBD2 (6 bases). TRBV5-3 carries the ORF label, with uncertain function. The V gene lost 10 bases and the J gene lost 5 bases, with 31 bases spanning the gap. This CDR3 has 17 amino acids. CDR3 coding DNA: TGTGCCGAATTAACTAATAATCGGCGGGAACCATCCGACGAGCAGTACTTC. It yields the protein CAELTNNRREPSDEQYF.

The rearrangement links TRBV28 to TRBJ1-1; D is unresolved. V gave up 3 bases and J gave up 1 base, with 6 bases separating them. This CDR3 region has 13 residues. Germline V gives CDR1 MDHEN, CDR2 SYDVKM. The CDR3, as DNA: TGTGCCAGCAGTTTGTGGAGGAACACTGAAGCTTTCTTT. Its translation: CASSLWRNTEAFF.

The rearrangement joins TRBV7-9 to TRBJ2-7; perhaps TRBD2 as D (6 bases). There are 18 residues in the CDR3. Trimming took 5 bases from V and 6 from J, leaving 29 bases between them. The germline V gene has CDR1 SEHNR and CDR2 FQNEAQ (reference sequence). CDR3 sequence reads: CASSPDVRGGGLGSEQYF. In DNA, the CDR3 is TGTGCCAGCAGCCCCGACGTTAGGGGAGGCGGGTTGGGTTCCGAGCAGTACTTC.

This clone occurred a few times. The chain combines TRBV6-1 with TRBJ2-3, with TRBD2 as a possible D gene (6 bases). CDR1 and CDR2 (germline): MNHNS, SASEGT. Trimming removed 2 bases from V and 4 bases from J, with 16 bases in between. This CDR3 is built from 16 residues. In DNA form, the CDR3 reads TGTGCCAGCAGTGAATTGGGAGGCCGCGGGGCAGATACGCAGTATTTT. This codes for CASSELGGRGADTQYF.

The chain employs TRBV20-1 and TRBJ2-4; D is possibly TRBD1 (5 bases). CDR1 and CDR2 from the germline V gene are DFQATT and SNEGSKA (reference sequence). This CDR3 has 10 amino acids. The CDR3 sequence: CSLGQNIQYF. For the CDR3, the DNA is TGCAGCTTGGGGCAAAACATTCAGTACTTC.